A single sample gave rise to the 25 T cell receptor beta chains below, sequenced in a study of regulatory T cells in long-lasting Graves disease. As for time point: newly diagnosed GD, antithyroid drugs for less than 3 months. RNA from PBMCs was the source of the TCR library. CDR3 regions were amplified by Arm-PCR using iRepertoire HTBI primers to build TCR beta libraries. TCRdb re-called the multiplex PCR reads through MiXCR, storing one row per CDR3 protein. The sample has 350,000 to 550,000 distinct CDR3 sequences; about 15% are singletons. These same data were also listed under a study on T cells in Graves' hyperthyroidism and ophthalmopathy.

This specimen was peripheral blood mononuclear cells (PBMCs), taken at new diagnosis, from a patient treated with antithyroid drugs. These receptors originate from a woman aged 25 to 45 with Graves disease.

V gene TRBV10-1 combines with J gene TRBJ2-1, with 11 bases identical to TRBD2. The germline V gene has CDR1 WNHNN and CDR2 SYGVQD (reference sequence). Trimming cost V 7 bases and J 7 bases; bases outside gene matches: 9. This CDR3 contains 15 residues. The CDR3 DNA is TGCGCCAGCACCCCCACTAGCGGGAGAGAAAATGAGCAGTTCTTC. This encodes CASTPTSGRENEQFF.

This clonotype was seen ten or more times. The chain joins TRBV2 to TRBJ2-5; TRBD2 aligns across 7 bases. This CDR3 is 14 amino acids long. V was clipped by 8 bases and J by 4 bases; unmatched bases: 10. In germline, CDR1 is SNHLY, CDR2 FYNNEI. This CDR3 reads CASGELARRETQYF. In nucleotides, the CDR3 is TGTGCCAGCGGGGAACTAGCGAGGCGAGAGACCCAGTACTTC.

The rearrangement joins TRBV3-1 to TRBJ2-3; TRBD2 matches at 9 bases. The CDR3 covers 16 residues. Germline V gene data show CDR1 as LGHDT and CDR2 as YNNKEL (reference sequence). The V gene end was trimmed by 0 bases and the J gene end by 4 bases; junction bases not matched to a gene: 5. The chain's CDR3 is CASSQDFGLASDTQYF. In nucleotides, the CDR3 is TGTGCCAGCAGCCAAGACTTCGGACTAGCGTCAGATACGCAGTATTTT.

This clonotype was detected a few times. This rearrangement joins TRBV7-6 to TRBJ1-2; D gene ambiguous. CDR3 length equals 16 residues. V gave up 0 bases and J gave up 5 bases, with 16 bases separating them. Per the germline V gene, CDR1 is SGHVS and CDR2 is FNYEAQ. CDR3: CASSLAAAEGFYGYTF. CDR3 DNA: TGTGCCAGCAGCTTAGCGGCGGCGGAAGGCTTTTATGGCTACACCTTC.

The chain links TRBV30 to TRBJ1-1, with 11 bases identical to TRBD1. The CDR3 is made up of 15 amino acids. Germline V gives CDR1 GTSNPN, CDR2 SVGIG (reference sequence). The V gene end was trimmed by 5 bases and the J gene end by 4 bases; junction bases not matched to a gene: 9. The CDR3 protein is CAWVDRGQGGTEAFF. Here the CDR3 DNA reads TGTGCCTGGGTGGATCGGGGACAGGGGGGCACTGAAGCTTTCTTT.

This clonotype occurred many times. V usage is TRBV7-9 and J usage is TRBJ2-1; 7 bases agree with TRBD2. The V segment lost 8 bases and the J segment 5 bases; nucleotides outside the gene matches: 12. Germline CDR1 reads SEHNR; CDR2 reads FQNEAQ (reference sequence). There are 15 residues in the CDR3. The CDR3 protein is CASSGLDTPNNEQFF. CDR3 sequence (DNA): TGTGCCAGCTCCGGACTAGACACCCCAAACAATGAGCAGTTCTTC.

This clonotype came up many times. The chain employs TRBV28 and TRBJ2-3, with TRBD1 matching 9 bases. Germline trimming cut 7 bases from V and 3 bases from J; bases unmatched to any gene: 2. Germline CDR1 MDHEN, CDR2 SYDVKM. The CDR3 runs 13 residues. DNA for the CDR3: TGTGCCAGCAACAGGGGGCGTACAGATACGCAGTATTTT. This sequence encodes CASNRGRTDTQYF.

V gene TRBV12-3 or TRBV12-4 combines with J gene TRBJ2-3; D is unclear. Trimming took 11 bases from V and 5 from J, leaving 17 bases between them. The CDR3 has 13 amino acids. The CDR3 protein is CAVGLPSLDTQYF. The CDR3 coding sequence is TGTGCCGTCGGTCTCCCCTCTTTAGATACGCAGTATTTT.

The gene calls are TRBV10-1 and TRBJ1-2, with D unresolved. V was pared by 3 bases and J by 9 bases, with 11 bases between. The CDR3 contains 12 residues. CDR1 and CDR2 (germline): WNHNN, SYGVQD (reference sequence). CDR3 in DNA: TGCGCCAGCAGTGAAGGCGCCGGGAGCTACACCTTC. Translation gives CASSEGAGSYTF.

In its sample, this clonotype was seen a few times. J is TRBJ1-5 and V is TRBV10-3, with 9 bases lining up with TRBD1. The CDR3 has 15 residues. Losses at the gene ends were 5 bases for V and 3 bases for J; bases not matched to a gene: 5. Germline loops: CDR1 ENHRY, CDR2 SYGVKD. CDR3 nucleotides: TGTGCCATCAGTCCCGGGACAGGGTACAATCAGCCCCAGCATTTT. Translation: CAISPGTGYNQPQHF.

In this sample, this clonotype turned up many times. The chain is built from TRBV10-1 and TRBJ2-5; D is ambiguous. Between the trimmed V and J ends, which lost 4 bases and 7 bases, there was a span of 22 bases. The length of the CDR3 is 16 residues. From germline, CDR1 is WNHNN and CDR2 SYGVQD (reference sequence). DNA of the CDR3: TGCGCCAGCAGTGGGGCCTGGTCCGACCCGGGTTGGACCCAGTACTTC. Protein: CASSGAWSDPGWTQYF.

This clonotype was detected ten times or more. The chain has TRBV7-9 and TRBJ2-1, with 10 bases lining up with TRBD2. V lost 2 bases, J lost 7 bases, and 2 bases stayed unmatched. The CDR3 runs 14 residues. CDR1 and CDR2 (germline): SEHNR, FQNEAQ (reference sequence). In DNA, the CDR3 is TGTGCCAGCAGCTTATCGACTAGCGGGAATGAGCAGTTCTTC. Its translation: CASSLSTSGNEQFF.

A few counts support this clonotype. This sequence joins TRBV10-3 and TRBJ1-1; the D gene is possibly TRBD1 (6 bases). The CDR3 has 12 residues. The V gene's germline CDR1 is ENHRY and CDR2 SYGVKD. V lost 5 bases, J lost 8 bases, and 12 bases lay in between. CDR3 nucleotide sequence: TGTGCCATCAGTTCCGGGACACACGAAGCTTTCTTT. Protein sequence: CAISSGTHEAFF.

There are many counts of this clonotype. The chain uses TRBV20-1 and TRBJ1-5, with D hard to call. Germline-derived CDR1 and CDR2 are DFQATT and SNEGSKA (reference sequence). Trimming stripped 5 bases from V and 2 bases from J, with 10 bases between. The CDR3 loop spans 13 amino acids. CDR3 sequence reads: CSASLAGNQPQHF. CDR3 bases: TGCAGTGCTTCCTTAGCGGGCAATCAGCCCCAGCATTTT.

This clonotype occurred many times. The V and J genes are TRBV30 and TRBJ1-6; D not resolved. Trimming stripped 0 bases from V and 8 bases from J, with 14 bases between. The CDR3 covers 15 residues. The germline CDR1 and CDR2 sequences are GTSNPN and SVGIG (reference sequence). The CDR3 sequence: CAWSVIEGTDSPLHF. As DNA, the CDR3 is TGTGCCTGGAGTGTAATTGAGGGAACGGATTCACCCCTCCACTTT.

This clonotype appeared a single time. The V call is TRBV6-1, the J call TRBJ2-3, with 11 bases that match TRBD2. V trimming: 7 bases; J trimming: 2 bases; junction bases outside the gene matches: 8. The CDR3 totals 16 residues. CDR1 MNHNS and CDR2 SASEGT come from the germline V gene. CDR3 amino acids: CASKTRTSGYTDTQYF. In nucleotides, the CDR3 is TGTGCCAGCAAGACTCGGACTAGCGGGTACACAGATACGCAGTATTTT.

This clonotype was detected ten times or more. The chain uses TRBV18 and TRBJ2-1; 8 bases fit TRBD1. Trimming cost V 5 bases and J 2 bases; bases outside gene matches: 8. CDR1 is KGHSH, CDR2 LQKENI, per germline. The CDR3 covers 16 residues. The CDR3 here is CASSSEQGVTYNEQFF. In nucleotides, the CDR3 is TGTGCCAGCTCATCCGAACAGGGGGTGACCTACAATGAGCAGTTCTTC.

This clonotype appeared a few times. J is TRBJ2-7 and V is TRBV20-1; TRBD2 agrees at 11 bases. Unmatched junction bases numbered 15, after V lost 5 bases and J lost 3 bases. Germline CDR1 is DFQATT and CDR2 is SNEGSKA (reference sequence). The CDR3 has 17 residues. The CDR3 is CSAQAGLADRRRYEQYF. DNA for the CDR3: TGCAGTGCTCAAGCGGGACTAGCGGACCGACGACGCTACGAGCAGTACTTC.

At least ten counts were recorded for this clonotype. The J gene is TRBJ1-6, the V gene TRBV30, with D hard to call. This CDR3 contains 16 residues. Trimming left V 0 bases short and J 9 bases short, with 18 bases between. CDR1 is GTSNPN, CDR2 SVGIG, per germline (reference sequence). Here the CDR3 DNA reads TGTGCCTGGAGTGTCATTCGGCCCCAAAGCGGTTCACCCCTCCACTTT. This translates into CAWSVIRPQSGSPLHF.

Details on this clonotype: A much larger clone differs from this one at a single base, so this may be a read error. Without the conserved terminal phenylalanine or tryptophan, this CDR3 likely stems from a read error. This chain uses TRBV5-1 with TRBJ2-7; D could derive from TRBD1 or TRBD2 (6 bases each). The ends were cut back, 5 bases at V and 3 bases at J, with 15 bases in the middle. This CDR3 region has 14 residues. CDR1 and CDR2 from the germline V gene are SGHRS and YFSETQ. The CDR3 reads CASRGAVGGYEQYL. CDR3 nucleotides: TGCGCCAGCAGGGGGGCAGTGGGGGGCTACGAGCAGTACCTC.

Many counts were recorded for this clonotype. This chain's CDR3 is CSATGTSPYEQYF. CDR3 bases: TGCAGTGCCACTGGGACTAGCCCCTACGAGCAGTACTTC. This chain links TRBV20-1 with TRBJ2-7, with 9 bases lining up with TRBD2. This CDR3 has 13 residues. V lost 6 bases to trimming and J lost 2 bases; unmatched junction nucleotides: 5. Germline V gene sequence: CDR1 DFQATT, CDR2 SNEGSKA (reference sequence).

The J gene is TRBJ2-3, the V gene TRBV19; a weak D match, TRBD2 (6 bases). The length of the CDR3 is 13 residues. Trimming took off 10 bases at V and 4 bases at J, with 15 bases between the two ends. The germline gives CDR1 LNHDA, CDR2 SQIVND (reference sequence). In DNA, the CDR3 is TGTGCCACCACCTTGCTAGCGCCAGATACGCAGTATTTT. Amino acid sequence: CATTLLAPDTQYF.

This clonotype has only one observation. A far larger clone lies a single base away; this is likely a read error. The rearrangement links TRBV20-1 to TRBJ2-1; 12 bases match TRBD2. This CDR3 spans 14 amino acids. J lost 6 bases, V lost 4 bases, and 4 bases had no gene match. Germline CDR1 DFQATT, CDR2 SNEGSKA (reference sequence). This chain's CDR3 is CSATGTSGFNEQFF. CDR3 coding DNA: TGCAGTGCTACCGGGACTAGCGGGTTCAATGAGCAGTTCTTC.

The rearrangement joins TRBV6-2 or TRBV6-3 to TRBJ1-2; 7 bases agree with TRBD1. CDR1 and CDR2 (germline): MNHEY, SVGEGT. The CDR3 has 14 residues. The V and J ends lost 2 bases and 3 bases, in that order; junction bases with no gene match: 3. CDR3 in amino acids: CASSYGTGDYGYTF. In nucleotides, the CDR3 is TGTGCCAGCAGTTACGGAACAGGGGACTATGGCTACACCTTC.

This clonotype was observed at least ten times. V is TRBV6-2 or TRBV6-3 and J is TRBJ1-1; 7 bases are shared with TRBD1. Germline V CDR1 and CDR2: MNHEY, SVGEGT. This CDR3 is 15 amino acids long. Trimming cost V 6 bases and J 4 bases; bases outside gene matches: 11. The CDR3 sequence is CASRQGFGRGTEAFF. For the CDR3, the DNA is TGTGCCAGCAGACAGGGGTTCGGTAGGGGCACTGAAGCTTTCTTT.